One sample yielded the 31 T cell receptor beta chains listed below, sequenced in a study of CD4+ T cells in melanoma. Assay used: immunoSEQ multiplex PCR; TCRdb lists only in-frame clones, some missing. Among roughly 120,000 clones listed, over 80% were seen once. The sample comprised peripheral blood. These receptors originate from a human donor with melanoma.

The chain employs TRBV19 and TRBJ2-7; D possibly corresponds to TRBD1 (5 bases). Looked up from germline, CDR1 is LNHDA and CDR2 is SQIVND (reference sequence). The CDR3 has 14 residues. The V gene lost 0 bases and the J gene lost 5 bases, with 11 bases spanning the gap. CDR3 residues: CASSIDRDLNEQYF. Written as DNA, the CDR3 is TGTGCCAGTAGTATAGACAGGGATTTAAACGAGCAGTACTTC.

The chain is built from TRBV11-3 and TRBJ2-3, with no clear D. CDR3 length equals 16 residues. Germline values: CDR1 SGHNT, CDR2 YENEEA. Trimming left V 0 bases short and J 3 bases short, with 13 bases between. As DNA, the CDR3 is TGTGCCAGCAGCTTAGATGGTGGACCACGGACAGATACGCAGTATTTT. Residues: CASSLDGGPRTDTQYF.

The V and J genes are TRBV5-6 and TRBJ2-5, with TRBD1 identical over 8 bases. The CDR3 consists of 16 residues. The ends lost 0 bases at V and 4 bases at J; junction bases unmatched: 8. Germline V lookup: CDR1 SGHDT, CDR2 YYEEEE. CDR3: CASSLVSRTGTETQYF. The CDR3 bases are TGTGCCAGCAGCTTGGTGTCCCGGACAGGGACAGAGACCCAGTACTTC.

The chain is built from TRBV30 and TRBJ1-2, with a tentative D call TRBD1 (6 bases). The CDR3 is made up of 13 amino acids. Deletions cut 0 bases from V and 9 bases from J, with 14 bases between. The V gene's germline CDR1 is GTSNPN and CDR2 SVGIG (reference sequence). CDR3 DNA: TGTGCCTGGAGTGTACAGGGAGACAGTAGCTACACCTTC. Its protein is CAWSVQGDSSYTF.

In DNA form, the CDR3 reads TGTGCCAGTAGGGACGGGGGGGCTTTGAACACTGAAGCTTTCTTT. It encodes CASRDGGALNTEAFF. The rearrangement links TRBV19 to TRBJ1-1; D might be TRBD1 (6 bases). V was clipped by 6 bases and J by 0 bases, with 14 bases between them. CDR3 length: 15 residues. The germline V gene encodes CDR1 LNHDA and CDR2 SQIVND (reference sequence).

The chain employs TRBV4-1 and TRBJ1-4; 10 bases match TRBD1. Per germline, CDR1 MGHRA and CDR2 YSYEKL. This CDR3 comprises 18 residues. The trim removed 1 base at V and 3 bases at J, leaving 8 bases unmatched. Here the CDR3 DNA reads TGCGCCAGCAGCCAAGGACAGGGGGCCGGGAGCCCTAATGAAAAACTGTTTTTT. Amino acid sequence: CASSQGQGAGSPNEKLFF.

The chain joins TRBV11-3 to TRBJ2-2; D unclear. The V gene's germline CDR1 is SGHNT and CDR2 YENEEA. The CDR3 length is 14 residues. Trimming took 1 base from V and 4 from J, leaving 7 bases between them. For the CDR3, the DNA is TGTGCCAGCAGCTTAGTCCCCGGCACCGGGGAGCTGTTTTTT. Translated, it gives CASSLVPGTGELFF.

The chain carries TRBV19 and TRBJ1-1; no clear D. CDR3 length equals 13 residues. Trimming left V 8 bases short and J 0 bases short, with 10 bases between. Germline lookup yields CDR1 LNHDA and CDR2 SQIVND (reference sequence). The CDR3 loop reads CASSISMNTEAFF. The CDR3 bases are TGTGCCAGTTCAATTTCCATGAACACTGAAGCTTTCTTT. Drawing the rest from reference TRBV19 and TRBJ1-1, the complete variable domain is DGGITQSPKYLFRKEGQNVTLSCEQNLNHDAMYWYRQDPGQGLRLIYYSQIVNDFQKGDIAEGYSVSREKKESFPLTVTSAQKNPTAFYLCASSISMNTEAFFGQGTRLTVV.

This chain links TRBV7-2 with TRBJ2-7; 9 bases match TRBD2. V dropped 5 bases and J dropped 2; count of bases not matched to a gene: 7. This CDR3 region has 15 residues. Germline-derived CDR1 and CDR2 are SGHTA and FQGNSA. The CDR3 DNA follows: TGTGCCAGCAGCCCAGCTAGCGGGGCCCCCTACGAGCAGTACTTC. It specifies CASSPASGAPYEQYF.

The chain links TRBV7-3 to TRBJ2-2; D could derive from TRBD1 or TRBD2 (5 bases each). The V end was cut by 5 bases, the J end by 1 base, with 11 bases between. CDR3 size: 15 residues. Germline V gene sequence: CDR1 SGHTA, CDR2 FQGTGA. This CDR3 reads CASSTRGGNTGELFF. The CDR3 bases are TGTGCCAGCAGCACCCGTGGGGGGAACACCGGGGAGCTGTTTTTT.

This chain joins TRBV7-2 and TRBJ1-5, with D possibly being TRBD1 (6 bases). The V and J ends lost 5 bases and 7 bases respectively, with 18 bases between them. The CDR3 runs to 15 residues. CDR1 SGHTA and CDR2 FQGNSA come from the germline V gene. CDR3 coding DNA: TGTGCCAGCAGCCTGGCCCCAGGGGCTAACCAGCCCCAGCATTTT. Translating gives CASSLAPGANQPQHF.

The V call is TRBV27, the J call TRBJ1-2; D is uncertain. Trimming left V 4 bases short and J 0 bases short, with 12 bases between. The V gene's germline CDR1 is MNHEY and CDR2 SMNVEV (reference sequence). This CDR3 is 15 amino acids long. The CDR3 sequence is CASSSLRVTNYGYTF. The CDR3 region has the DNA TGTGCCAGCAGTTCCCTAAGGGTAACTAACTATGGCTACACCTTC.

This chain connects TRBV11-3 to TRBJ2-2; D ambiguous. The germline V and J ends were trimmed by 5 bases and 6 bases, with 16 bases remaining between them. Germline V gene lookup returns CDR1 SGHNT and CDR2 YENEEA. The CDR3 is made up of 15 amino acids. The chain's CDR3 is CASSPRTPKAGELFF. Here the CDR3 DNA reads TGTGCCAGCAGCCCCCGGACCCCTAAGGCCGGGGAGCTGTTTTTT.

This chain joins TRBV7-9 and TRBJ1-1; 7 nucleotides align to TRBD1. CDR1 is SEHNR, CDR2 FQNEAQ, per germline (reference sequence). The trim removed 1 base at V and 4 bases at J, leaving 3 bases unmatched. This CDR3 region has 14 residues. The CDR3 reads CASSLEGAATEAFF. CDR3 coding DNA: TGTGCCAGCAGCTTAGAGGGGGCAGCCACTGAAGCTTTCTTT.

This CDR3 reads CASSVDPAPTYEQYF. In DNA form, the CDR3 reads TGTGCCAGCAGCGTAGACCCAGCACCAACCTACGAGCAGTACTTC. The chain combines TRBV9 with TRBJ2-7; no clear D. CDR1 SGDLS and CDR2 YYNGEE come from the germline V gene. The CDR3 consists of 15 residues. V shed 0 bases and J shed 2 bases, with 12 bases lying between them.

The J gene is TRBJ1-6, the V gene TRBV15; D is perhaps TRBD1 (6 bases). There are 16 residues in the CDR3. CDR1 LNHNV and CDR2 YYDKDF come from the germline V gene (reference sequence). With 0 bases removed from V and 3 bases from J, the gap between germline ends came to 9 bases. CDR3 nucleotides: TGTGCCACCAGCAGAGATAAGGACAGCTATAATTCACCCCTCCACTTT. Its protein is CATSRDKDSYNSPLHF.

The rearrangement links TRBV4-1 to TRBJ1-1; D is undetermined. Deletions cut 4 bases from V and 0 bases from J, with 9 bases between. The CDR3 runs to 14 residues. Germline V gene data show CDR1 as MGHRA and CDR2 as YSYEKL. CDR3 in amino acids: CASSPHGVNTEAFF. The DNA for the CDR3 is TGCGCCAGCAGCCCCCATGGGGTGAACACTGAAGCTTTCTTT.

This CDR3 is CSVVPFSTDTQYF. In DNA form, the CDR3 reads TGCAGCGTTGTGCCCTTTTCCACAGATACGCAGTATTTT. V and J are TRBV29-1 and TRBJ2-3; D uncertain. Germline V gene data show CDR1 as SQVTM and CDR2 as ANQGSEA. Trimming removed 4 bases at V and 2 bases at J, with 10 bases between. The CDR3 has 13 amino acids.

The DNA for the CDR3 is TGCAGTTTTCAGAGCCGGGGCGGAGAGACCCAGTACTTC. Protein product: CSFQSRGGETQYF. The gene calls are TRBV29-1 and TRBJ2-5; D might be TRBD1 or TRBD2, each matching 5 bases. This CDR3 is built from 13 residues. Germline lookup yields CDR1 SQVTM and CDR2 ANQGSEA.

The gene calls are TRBV2 and TRBJ2-3; D might be TRBD1 (5 bases). Between the trimmed V and J ends, which lost 2 bases and 1 base, there was a span of 13 bases. The length of the CDR3 is 16 residues. Germline-derived CDR1 and CDR2 are SNHLY and FYNNEI. The CDR3 sequence: CASSERGAGGTDTQYF. CDR3 nucleotides: TGTGCCAGCAGTGAACGTGGGGCTGGGGGCACAGATACGCAGTATTTT.

The V call is TRBV5-6, the J call TRBJ2-5; 7 bases fit TRBD1. The V gene end was trimmed by 4 bases and the J gene end by 2 bases; junction bases not matched to a gene: 5. The CDR3 extends over 14 amino acids. Germline-derived CDR1 and CDR2 are SGHDT and YYEEEE. The CDR3 reads CASSAPGQQETQYF. The CDR3 DNA follows: TGTGCCAGCAGCGCACCGGGACAGCAAGAGACCCAGTACTTC.

The chain joins TRBV30 to TRBJ2-7; TRBD1 aligns across 8 bases. The CDR3 is made up of 13 amino acids. J was trimmed by 2 bases and V by 5 bases; bases with no gene match: 5. Germline V gene lookup returns CDR1 GTSNPN and CDR2 SVGIG (reference sequence). The CDR3 nucleotides are TGTGCCTGGGGCCGGGACAGGCCCTACGAGCAGTACTTC. This encodes CAWGRDRPYEQYF.

This clone was recorded only once. The chain carries TRBV2 and TRBJ1-4; 8 bases are shared with TRBD1. With V trimmed by 6 bases and J by 3 bases, 9 bases remained unmatched. This CDR3 spans 16 amino acids. Per germline, CDR1 SNHLY and CDR2 FYNNEI. The CDR3 sequence: CASRDRERLANEKLFF. In nucleotides, the CDR3 is TGTGCCAGCAGGGACAGGGAGAGGCTAGCTAATGAAAAACTGTTTTTT.

The chain combines TRBV15 with TRBJ2-7; no definite D call. Germline-derived CDR1 and CDR2 are LNHNV and YYDKDF (reference sequence). The CDR3 totals 12 residues. V was cut by 1 base and J by 8 bases, with 9 bases left in between. The CDR3 is CATSRGARQQYF. Written as DNA, the CDR3 is TGTGCCACCAGCAGAGGTGCGCGACAGCAGTACTTC.

This clone was seen just once. The chain combines TRBV19 with TRBJ1-5; D possibly corresponds to TRBD1 (5 bases). The germline V gene has CDR1 LNHDA and CDR2 SQIVND (reference sequence). CDR3 size: 17 residues. V lost 7 bases and J lost 5, with 24 bases in between. The CDR3 DNA reads TGTGCCAGTACCCCCCCCGCAGGGTGGACCGCGGATCAGCCCCAGCATTTT. Residues: CASTPPAGWTADQPQHF.

This clone was counted a few times. J is TRBJ1-1 and V is TRBV9; the D is unclear. Trimming stripped 0 bases from V and 4 bases from J, with 7 bases between. Germline CDR1 and CDR2: SGDLS and YYNGEE. The CDR3 is made up of 13 amino acids. The CDR3 DNA is TGTGCCAGCAGCGTAGCGGGATCCACTGAAGCTTTCTTT. Its protein product is CASSVAGSTEAFF. The whole variable domain, filled in from reference TRBV9 and TRBJ1-1, reads DSGVTQTPKHLITATGQRVTLRCSPRSGDLSVYWYQQSLDQGLQFLIQYYNGEERAKGNILERFSAQQFPDLHSELNLSSLELGDSALYFCASSVAGSTEAFFGQGTRLTVV.

The table lists this clone with a count of one. The chain has TRBV19 and TRBJ1-1; TRBD1 is a possible D gene (6 bases). CDR1 LNHDA and CDR2 SQIVND come from the germline V gene (reference sequence). The CDR3 length is 15 residues. V gave up 4 bases and J gave up 4 bases, with 16 bases separating them. CDR3 coding DNA: TGTGCCAGTAGTACCAAGAAAGGGGGACGCACTGAAGCTTTCTTT. Encoded protein: CASSTKKGGRTEAFF. Full variable domain (outside the CDR3, taken from reference TRBV19 and TRBJ1-1): DGGITQSPKYLFRKEGQNVTLSCEQNLNHDAMYWYRQDPGQGLRLIYYSQIVNDFQKGDIAEGYSVSREKKESFPLTVTSAQKNPTAFYLCASSTKKGGRTEAFFGQGTRLTVV.

V gene TRBV2 combines with J gene TRBJ1-5, with D possibly being TRBD1 (6 bases). Germline CDR1 reads SNHLY; CDR2 reads FYNNEI. The CDR3 is 16 residues long. V was trimmed by 6 bases and J by 0 bases, leaving 15 bases between them. The DNA for the CDR3 is TGTGCCAGCAGCGAGGGGGTAGTTTATAGCAATCAGCCCCAGCATTTT. As protein: CASSEGVVYSNQPQHF.

The chain uses TRBV10-3 and TRBJ2-6, with D uncertain. Trimming removed 6 bases at V and 4 bases at J, with 13 bases between. This CDR3 comprises 15 residues. Germline V gene sequence: CDR1 ENHRY, CDR2 SYGVKD. The DNA for the CDR3 is TGTGCCATCAGGATACCCGCGGCCGGGGCCAACGTCCTGACTTTC. Protein sequence: CAIRIPAAGANVLTF.

The V gene is TRBV6-5, the J gene TRBJ2-1; D may correspond to TRBD1 or TRBD2 (6 bases each). This CDR3 contains 14 residues. Germline V gives CDR1 MNHEY, CDR2 SVGAGI. Trimming shortened V by 2 bases and J by 4 bases, and 9 bases separated the two germline ends. CDR3 in DNA: TGTGCCAGCAGTTACGGGGGGCCTTACAATGAGCAGTTCTTC. Translated: CASSYGGPYNEQFF.

The chain links TRBV7-2 to TRBJ2-7; D gene uncertain. From germline, CDR1 is SGHTA and CDR2 FQGNSA. The V end lost 3 bases, the J end lost 3 bases, and 12 bases lay between the germline ends. The CDR3 runs to 14 residues. The CDR3 here is CASSFGWMGYEQYF. CDR3 coding DNA: TGTGCCAGCAGCTTCGGGTGGATGGGCTACGAGCAGTACTTC.